This T cell receptor beta chain comes out of a study of T cells expressing NK-cell markers. The CDR3 covers 15 residues. Germline loops: CDR1 SGHDT, CDR2 YYEEEE. With respect to this clonotype: Its antigen is unknown.

Study observations and caveats: The CD3+CD56-NKG2C+ fraction of several donors was likewise dominated by these clonotypes. Clones of NKG2C+ T cells that had expanded were of unclear HCMV specificity.

In generating TCR beta cDNA, 5'RACE template switching with UMIs was used. TCRdb reanalyzed the 5' RACE reads and collapses them to one entry per CDR3 protein, without DNA. This repertoire includes 400,000 to 500,000 distinct CDR3 sequences. The specimen sequenced was blood T cells: a sorted CD56 or NKG2C T cell subset, CD4+ or CD8+ T cells, or bulk PBMC T cells (not recorded which). The rearrangement links TRBV5-6 to TRBJ2-2; TCRdb outputs TRBD2, but without DNA this stays unchecked. The TCR comes from a woman aged 18-70 years in good health. The chain's CDR3 is CASSAGLTETGELFF.